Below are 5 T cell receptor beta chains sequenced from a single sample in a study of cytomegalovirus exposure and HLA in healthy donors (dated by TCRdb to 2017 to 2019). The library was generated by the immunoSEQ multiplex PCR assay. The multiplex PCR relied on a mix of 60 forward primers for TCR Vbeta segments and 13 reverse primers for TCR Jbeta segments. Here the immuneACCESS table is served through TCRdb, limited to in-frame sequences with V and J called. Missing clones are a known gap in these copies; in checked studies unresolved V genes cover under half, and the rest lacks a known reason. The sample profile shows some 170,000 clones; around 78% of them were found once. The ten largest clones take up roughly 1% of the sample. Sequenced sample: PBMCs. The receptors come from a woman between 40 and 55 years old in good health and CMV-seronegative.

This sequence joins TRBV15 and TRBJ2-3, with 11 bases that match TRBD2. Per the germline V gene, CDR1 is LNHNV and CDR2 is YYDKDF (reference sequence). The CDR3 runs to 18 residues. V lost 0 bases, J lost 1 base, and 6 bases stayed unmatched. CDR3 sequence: CATSREGSGRAGTDTQYF. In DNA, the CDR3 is TGTGCCACCAGCAGAGAAGGTAGCGGGAGGGCTGGCACAGATACGCAGTATTTT.

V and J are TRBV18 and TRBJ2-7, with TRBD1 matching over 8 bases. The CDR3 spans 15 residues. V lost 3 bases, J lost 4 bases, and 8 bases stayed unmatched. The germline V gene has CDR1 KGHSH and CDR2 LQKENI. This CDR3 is CASSPGQGPSYEQYF. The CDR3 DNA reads TGTGCCAGCTCACCTGGACAGGGACCGAGTTACGAGCAGTACTTC. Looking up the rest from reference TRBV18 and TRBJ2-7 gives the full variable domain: NAGVMQNPRHLVRRRGQEARLRCSPMKGHSHVYWYRQLPEEGLKFMVYLQKENIIDESGMPKERFSAEFPKEGPSILRIQQVVRGDSAAYFCASSPGQGPSYEQYFGPGTRLTVT.

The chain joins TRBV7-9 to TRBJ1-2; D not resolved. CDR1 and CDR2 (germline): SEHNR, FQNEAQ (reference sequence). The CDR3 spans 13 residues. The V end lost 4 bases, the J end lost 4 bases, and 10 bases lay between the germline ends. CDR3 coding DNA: TGTGCCAGCAGCTCCACAGAGCTCTATGGCTACACCTTC. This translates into CASSSTELYGYTF.

CDR3 nucleotide sequence: TGTGCCAGCAGTCACACTTTCGACAGGGGGCAGGGCTACACCTTC. It encodes CASSHTFDRGQGYTF. The V call is TRBV6-6, the J call TRBJ1-2, with TRBD1 matching over 10 bases. J was trimmed by 8 bases and V by 5 bases; bases with no gene match: 11. The CDR3 is made up of 15 amino acids. Germline CDR1 is MNHNY and CDR2 is SVGAGI (reference sequence).

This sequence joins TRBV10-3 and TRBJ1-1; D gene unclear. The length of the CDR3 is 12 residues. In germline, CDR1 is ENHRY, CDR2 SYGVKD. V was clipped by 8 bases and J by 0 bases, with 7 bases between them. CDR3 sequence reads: CAISGMNTEAFF. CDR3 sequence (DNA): TGTGCCATCTCGGGGATGAACACTGAAGCTTTCTTT.